Below, 14 T cell receptor beta chains from the same sample are listed, as sequenced in a study of monozygotic twins with inflammatory bowel disease. Using the 5' RACE reads, TCRdb records one entry per CDR3 protein without DNA. The table counts about 140,000 distinct CDR3 sequences; 2.4% lies in the top ten. The sequenced material came from blood. The receptor set was obtained from a human donor with ulcerative colitis or Crohn's disease, or a healthy co-twin of an affected twin (not recorded which).

The chain recombines TRBV30 with TRBJ2-1; TCRdb returns TRBD1, unconfirmable since there is no DNA. Per the germline V gene, CDR1 is GTSNPN and CDR2 is SVGIG (reference sequence). The CDR3 contains 14 residues. Here the CDR3 reads CAWSVGGGQGTKFF.

The chain uses TRBV5-4 and TRBJ2-4. The CDR3 sequence is 13 residues long. The V gene's germline CDR1 is SGHNT and CDR2 YYREEE (reference sequence). Here the CDR3 reads CASSLGPKNIQYF.

The V gene is TRBV5-1, the J gene TRBJ2-7. Germline assignment: CDR1 SGHRS and CDR2 YFSETQ. The CDR3 is 14 amino acids. CDR3 in amino acids: CASSLGQDPYEQYF.

The genes are TRBV7-8 and TRBJ1-1. Per the germline V gene, CDR1 is SGHVS and CDR2 is FQNEAQ. The CDR3 sequence is 12 residues long. The chain's CDR3 is CASSRDRTEAFF.

The V and J genes are TRBV4-1 and TRBJ2-5; TCRdb calls TRBD1, which cannot be checked without DNA. The CDR3 runs to 13 residues. The V gene's germline CDR1 is MGHRA and CDR2 YSYEKL. CDR3: CASSRGGVETQYF.

The rearrangement joins TRBV30 to TRBJ2-7; lacking DNA, the TRBD1 call made by TCRdb goes unchecked. Germline lookup yields CDR1 GTSNPN and CDR2 SVGIG (reference sequence). The CDR3 consists of 14 residues. The CDR3 protein is CAWSLRDRSPEQYF.

This sequence joins TRBV24-1 and TRBJ2-5. Germline CDR1 and CDR2: KGHDR and SFDVKD. The CDR3 length is 14 residues. The CDR3 region is CATSDRINQETQYF.

The rearrangement uses TRBV30 and TRBJ2-7; the D call from TCRdb, TRBD2, cannot be confirmed without DNA. From germline, CDR1 is GTSNPN and CDR2 SVGIG (reference sequence). The CDR3 is 15 residues long. CDR3 region: CAWSPSAGGSYEQYF.

This chain joins TRBV5-1 and TRBJ1-2. The CDR3 covers 14 residues. Per the germline V gene, CDR1 is SGHRS and CDR2 is YFSETQ. CDR3 residues: CASTWKEARYGYTF.

V usage is TRBV20-1 and J usage is TRBJ2-7; TCRdb proposes TRBD2, but this gene call is untestable without DNA. CDR3 length: 15 residues. Germline loops: CDR1 DFQATT, CDR2 SNEGSKA (reference sequence). The CDR3 here is CSARGESGVSYEQYF.

The chain employs TRBV20-1 and TRBJ2-3; TCRdb's assignment of TRBD2 cannot be checked, as there is no DNA. CDR1 is DFQATT and CDR2 is SNEGSKA in the germline V gene (reference sequence). This CDR3 is 17 amino acids long. The CDR3: CSAMESLAGSSTDTQYF.

The chain combines TRBV7-2 with TRBJ1-2; TCRdb's assignment of TRBD1 cannot be checked, as there is no DNA. Germline V CDR1 and CDR2: SGHTA, FQGNSA. This CDR3 is 16 amino acids long. The CDR3: CASSTSSNRANYGYTF.

The chain couples TRBV30 to TRBJ1-5; with no DNA, the TCRdb D assignment of TRBD1 cannot be verified. The CDR3 is made up of 15 amino acids. Germline-derived CDR1 and CDR2 are GTSNPN and SVGIG (reference sequence). CDR3 sequence: CAFRDRVISNQPQHF.

This chain links TRBV5-1 with TRBJ2-2. The germline CDR1 and CDR2 sequences are SGHRS and YFSETQ. The CDR3 has 15 residues. CDR3 sequence: CASSLVIASTGELFF.